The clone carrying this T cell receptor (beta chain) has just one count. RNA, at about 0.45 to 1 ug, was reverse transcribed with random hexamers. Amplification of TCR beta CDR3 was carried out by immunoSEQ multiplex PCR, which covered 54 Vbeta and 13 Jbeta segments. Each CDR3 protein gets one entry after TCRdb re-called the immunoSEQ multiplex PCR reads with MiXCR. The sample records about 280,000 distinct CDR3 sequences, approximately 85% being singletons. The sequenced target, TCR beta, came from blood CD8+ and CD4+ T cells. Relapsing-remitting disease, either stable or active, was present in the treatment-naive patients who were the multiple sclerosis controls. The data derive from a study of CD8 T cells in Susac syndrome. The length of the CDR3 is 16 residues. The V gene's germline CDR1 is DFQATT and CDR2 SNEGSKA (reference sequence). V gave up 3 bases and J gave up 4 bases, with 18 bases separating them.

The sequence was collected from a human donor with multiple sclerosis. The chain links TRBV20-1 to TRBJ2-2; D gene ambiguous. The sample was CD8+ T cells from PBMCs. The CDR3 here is CSARPRVLTLTGELFF. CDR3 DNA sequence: TGCAGTGCTAGGCCCCGGGTCCTTACACTCACCGGGGAGCTGTTTTTT.